This is a list of T cell receptor beta chains from one sample in a study of T cells in Graves' hyperthyroidism and ophthalmopathy. TCRdb re-derived calls from the multiplex PCR reads in MiXCR, one entry per CDR3 protein. The table lists around 350,000 distinct CDR3 sequences, 15% to 20% of them singletons. The sample was blood. The receptors come from a woman aged 18-35 years with Graves' hyperthyroidism. Both conserved end residues are part of each CDR3. A D gene is named only where the DNA matches it firmly. Clone size is not always given. Where it is, it says once, few, many or a class for expanded clones.

CDR3nt: TGTGCCAGCACGGAAGGTACAGGGTCCGGGGAGCTGTTTTTT
CDR3aa: CASTEGTGSGELFF
j_gene: TRBJ2-2
d_gene: -
v_gene: TRBV28
abundance: many

CDR3nt: TGTGCCAGCAGTTTTCGGGCAGATACGCAGTATTTT
CDR3aa: CASSFRADTQYF
j_gene: TRBJ2-3
d_gene: -
v_gene: TRBV12-3/TRBV12-4
abundance: once

CDR3nt: TGTGCCAGCAGTTACCACGAGACCCAGTACTTC
CDR3aa: CASSYHETQYF
j_gene: TRBJ2-5
d_gene: -
v_gene: TRBV6-2/TRBV6-3
abundance: many

CDR3nt: TGCGCCAGCAGCTTGGTGGGTCCGGTTCAAGAGACCCAGTACTTC
CDR3aa: CASSLVGPVQETQYF
j_gene: TRBJ2-5
d_gene: -
v_gene: TRBV5-1
abundance: few

CDR3nt: TGTGCCAGCAGTGAAGCGGGCGCCTACACCGGGGAGCTGTTTTTT
CDR3aa: CASSEAGAYTGELFF
j_gene: TRBJ2-2
d_gene: -
v_gene: TRBV2
abundance: many

CDR3nt: TGTGCCAGCAGTGAACGACAGAACACTGAAGCTTTCTTT
CDR3aa: CASSERQNTEAFF
j_gene: TRBJ1-1
d_gene: -
v_gene: TRBV6-1
abundance: many

CDR3nt: TGCGCCAGCAGCTGGACAGGGAACGAGCAGTACTTC
CDR3aa: CASSWTGNEQYF
j_gene: TRBJ2-7
d_gene: TRBD1
v_gene: TRBV5-1
abundance: many

CDR3nt: TGTGCCAGCAGCCCAGACAGGGGCCTCTCTGGAAACACCATATATTTT
CDR3aa: CASSPDRGLSGNTIYF
j_gene: TRBJ1-3
d_gene: TRBD1
v_gene: TRBV11-2
abundance: -

CDR3nt: TGTGCCAGCAGCCCCTGGCAAGGGAGGAACATTCAGTACTTC
CDR3aa: CASSPWQGRNIQYF
j_gene: TRBJ2-4
d_gene: -
v_gene: TRBV7-9
abundance: -

CDR3nt: TGTGCCAGCAGCTCGCCAACCCACAGGGGATTGGGGGAGACCCAGTACTTC
CDR3aa: CASSSPTHRGLGETQYF
j_gene: TRBJ2-5
d_gene: TRBD1
v_gene: TRBV11-2
abundance: many

CDR3nt: TGTGCCAGCAGTTACTCAGGTCCCATTTATTCACCCCTCCACTTT
CDR3aa: CASSYSGPIYSPLHF
j_gene: TRBJ1-6
d_gene: -
v_gene: TRBV6-5
abundance: few

CDR3nt: TGTGCCAGCAGCCCCAGGGGCCGGGGGCTCCAAGAGACCCAGTACTTC
CDR3aa: CASSPRGRGLQETQYF
j_gene: TRBJ2-5
d_gene: -
v_gene: TRBV7-9
abundance: many

CDR3nt: TGTGCCAGCAGTTCCCCGGGGGCTATGGGGGAGCAGTACTTC
CDR3aa: CASSSPGAMGEQYF
j_gene: TRBJ2-7
d_gene: -
v_gene: TRBV6-5
abundance: many

CDR3nt: TGTGCCAGCAGGGGAGGGATGAGGGAGACCCAGTACTTC
CDR3aa: CASRGGMRETQYF
j_gene: TRBJ2-5
d_gene: TRBD2
v_gene: TRBV27
abundance: many

CDR3nt: TGCAGCGTTGTTAGCGGGGGGACCTACGAGCAGTACTTC
CDR3aa: CSVVSGGTYEQYF
j_gene: TRBJ2-7
d_gene: TRBD2
v_gene: TRBV29-1
abundance: -

CDR3nt: TGTGCCAGCTCACCAATGACGACCCACGAGCAGTACTTC
CDR3aa: CASSPMTTHEQYF
j_gene: TRBJ2-7
d_gene: -
v_gene: TRBV18
abundance: few

CDR3nt: TGTGCCTGGAGTGTGTCACTCAAACTCACTGAAGCTTTCTTT
CDR3aa: CAWSVSLKLTEAFF
j_gene: TRBJ1-1
d_gene: -
v_gene: TRBV30
abundance: many

CDR3nt: TGTGCCAGCAGCTTACAGGGACAGGGCGGCGGGGAGCTGTTTTTT
CDR3aa: CASSLQGQGGGELFF
j_gene: TRBJ2-2
d_gene: TRBD1
v_gene: TRBV7-2
abundance: many

CDR3nt: TGTGCCAGCAGCCCGGAGTTAAGGTACTCAGCTTTCTTT
CDR3aa: CASSPELRYSAFF
j_gene: TRBJ1-1
d_gene: -
v_gene: TRBV6-1
abundance: many

CDR3nt: TGTGCCACCAGTGATTTGGGCCGTAACTATGGCTACACCTTC
CDR3aa: CATSDLGRNYGYTF
j_gene: TRBJ1-2
d_gene: -
v_gene: TRBV24-1
abundance: many

CDR3nt: TGTGCCAGCACCCTCCGTTTCGGGGCTCAGCCCCAGCATTTT
CDR3aa: CASTLRFGAQPQHF
j_gene: TRBJ1-5
d_gene: -
v_gene: TRBV12-3/TRBV12-4
abundance: many

CDR3nt: TGTGCCAGCAGCTTCACAGACTATGGCTACACCTTC
CDR3aa: CASSFTDYGYTF
j_gene: TRBJ1-2
d_gene: -
v_gene: TRBV2
abundance: many

CDR3nt: TGTGCCAGCACCACACTAGCGGGGGGGCCCATGGAGACCCAGTACTTC
CDR3aa: CASTTLAGGPMETQYF
j_gene: TRBJ2-5
d_gene: TRBD2
v_gene: TRBV12-3/TRBV12-4
abundance: many

CDR3nt: TGTGCCAGCAGCCATATAGGACTAGCGGGGGACAGGAAAACGAACACCGGGGAGCTGTTTTTT
CDR3aa: CASSHIGLAGDRKTNTGELFF
j_gene: TRBJ2-2
d_gene: TRBD2
v_gene: TRBV3-1
abundance: many

CDR3nt: TGTGCCAGCAGCGGGGGGGCAGGAGAGACCCAGTACTTC
CDR3aa: CASSGGAGETQYF
j_gene: TRBJ2-5
d_gene: -
v_gene: TRBV4-2
abundance: many

CDR3nt: TGTGCCAGCAACCCTCCCTATCGGTCTGGAAACACCATATATTTT
CDR3aa: CASNPPYRSGNTIYF
j_gene: TRBJ1-3
d_gene: -
v_gene: TRBV6-7
abundance: many

CDR3nt: TGTGCCATCAGTGAGTCAACAGCCTACGAGCAGTACTTC
CDR3aa: CAISESTAYEQYF
j_gene: TRBJ2-7
d_gene: -
v_gene: TRBV10-3
abundance: many

CDR3nt: TGCAGTGCTAGCCCACCCGAGAACACTGAAGCTTTCTTT
CDR3aa: CSASPPENTEAFF
j_gene: TRBJ1-1
d_gene: -
v_gene: TRBV20-1
abundance: many

CDR3nt: TGTGCCAGCAGCTCCAGTCGGGACCGATATGGATCCCAGTACTTC
CDR3aa: CASSSSRDRYGSQYF
j_gene: TRBJ2-5
d_gene: -
v_gene: TRBV11-2
abundance: many

CDR3nt: TGTGCCAGCAGAACCACAGGGCTAACTGAAGCTTTCTTT
CDR3aa: CASRTTGLTEAFF
j_gene: TRBJ1-1
d_gene: -
v_gene: TRBV6-1
abundance: -